This TCR beta chain comes out of a study of sequential checkpoint blockade in melanoma. Treatment denoted: randomized to nivolumab then ipilimumab (arm A) or the reverse (arm B). No patient had prior DNA-damaging chemotherapy. Sorted cells were live CD3+CD8+, lacking CD19 and CD56, from PBMCs. CDR3 length: 13 residues. The V and J ends lost 0 bases and 14 bases, in that order; junction bases with no gene match: 5. The V gene's germline CDR1 is SNHLY and CDR2 FYNNEI. Measured with immunoSEQ multiplex PCR; TCRdb has only the in-frame clones, and not every one. The sample holds roughly 9,300 clones, more than 60% seen once.

This TCR derives from a human donor with melanoma. This sample comprised CD8+ T cells sorted from blood (inferred from file names), obtained from a patient given nivolumab and ipilimumab in sequence. The chain employs TRBV2 and TRBJ1-4; 8 nucleotides agree with TRBD1. The CDR3 DNA follows: TGTGCCAGCAGTGAAGCCGCCGGGACAGGCCTGTTTTTT. Protein: CASSEAAGTGLFF.